This T cell receptor beta chain was captured by sequencing in a study of T-cell memory formation after mild COVID-19. Overall study context: TCR clusters showed largely donor specificity.

TCRdb re-called the 5' RACE reads with MiXCR, one entry per CDR3 protein. The sample consists of about 300,000 distinct CDR3 sequences, approximately 19% of them appearing once. Notes on the study in general: Detection of some responders pre-infection suggested pre-existing cross-reactive memory T cells participated. The study found contracting CD4+ clones mainly in CM and EM and contracting CD8+ clones in EMRA.

There are many counts of this clonotype. What it recognizes is unknown. The ends were cut back, 3 bases at V and 5 bases at J, with 13 bases in the middle. This CDR3 comprises 15 residues. Germline CDR1 is SGHAT and CDR2 is FQNNGV. The receptor comes from a man between 18 and 29 years old who had mild COVID-19 (a few samples of this study predate the infection). Cell type and time point are not known. The sequenced sample consisted of PBMCs or a T cell subset sorted from them (not recorded which). The gene calls are TRBV11-2 and TRBJ1-4, with D possibly being TRBD1 (6 bases). The CDR3 sequence: CASSFQGRSNEKLFF. The CDR3 DNA reads as TGTGCCAGCAGCTTTCAGGGGAGGTCGAATGAAAAACTGTTTTTT.